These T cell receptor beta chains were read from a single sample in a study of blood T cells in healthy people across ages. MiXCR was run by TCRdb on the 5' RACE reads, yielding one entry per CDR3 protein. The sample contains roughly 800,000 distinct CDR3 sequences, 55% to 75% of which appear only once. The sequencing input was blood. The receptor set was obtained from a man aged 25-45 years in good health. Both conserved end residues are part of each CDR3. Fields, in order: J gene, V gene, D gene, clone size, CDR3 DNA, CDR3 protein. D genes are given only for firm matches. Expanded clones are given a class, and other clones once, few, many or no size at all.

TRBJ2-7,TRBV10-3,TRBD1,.,TGTGCCATCAGGGGGGACAGGGCCTACGAGCAGTACTTC,CAIRGDRAYEQYF
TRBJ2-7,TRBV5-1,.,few,TGCGCCAGCAGCTTGGTATCTGGGGTTTACTACGAGCAGTACTTC,CASSLVSGVYYEQYF
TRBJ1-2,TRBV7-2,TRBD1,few,TGTGCCAGCAAGACCCCGGGGACAGAGGATGGGGGCTACACCTTC,CASKTPGTEDGGYTF
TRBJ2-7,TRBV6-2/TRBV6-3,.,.,TGTGCCAGCAGCCGACGGGGATTCCTGGAGCAGTACTTC,CASSRRGFLEQYF
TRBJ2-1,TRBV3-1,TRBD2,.,TGTGCCAGCAGCCAAGACCAATCACTAGCGACACGGCACAATGAGCAGTTCTTC,CASSQDQSLATRHNEQFF
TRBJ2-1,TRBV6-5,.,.,TGTGCCAGCGTGGGACAAGAGACCCAGTTCTTC,CASVGQETQFF
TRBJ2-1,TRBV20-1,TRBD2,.,TGCAGTGCTGAACATAGCGGGGGGGCCTCCTACAATGAGCAGTTCTTC,CSAEHSGGASYNEQFF
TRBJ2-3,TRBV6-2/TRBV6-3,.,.,TGTGCCAGCAGTTACGCCGCAGGTCCTCGGTATTTT,CASSYAAGPRYF
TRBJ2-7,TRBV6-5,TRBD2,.,TGTGCCAGCAGGCTAGCGGGAAACCCCGCCGCCTACGAGCAGTACTTC,CASRLAGNPAAYEQYF
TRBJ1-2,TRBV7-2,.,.,TGTGCCAGCAGCCTCGGTAGCAGGGTGAGCTATGGCTACACCTTC,CASSLGSRVSYGYTF
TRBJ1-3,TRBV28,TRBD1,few,TGTGCCAGCAGTCCAGGGGGACAGGGACCAAACACCATATATTTT,CASSPGGQGPNTIYF
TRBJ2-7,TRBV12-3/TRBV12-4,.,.,TGTGCCAGCAGTCCCCAAGGGAGCCACGAGCAGTACTTC,CASSPQGSHEQYF
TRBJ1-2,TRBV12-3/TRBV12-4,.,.,TGTGCCAGCAGTTTTATGGCGGAACATGGCTACACCTTC,CASSFMAEHGYTF
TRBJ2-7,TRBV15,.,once,TGTGCCACCAGCACTCCCAGGGTTTTAGGCGAGCAGTACTTC,CATSTPRVLGEQYF
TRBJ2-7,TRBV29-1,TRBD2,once,TGCAGCGCCATTAGCGGGCCCTCCTACGAGCAGTACTTC,CSAISGPSYEQYF
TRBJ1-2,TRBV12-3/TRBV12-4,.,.,TGTGCCAGCAGCCCCCCAAATGGCAGGGACTCAGGAGGCTACACCTTC,CASSPPNGRDSGGYTF
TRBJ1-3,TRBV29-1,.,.,TGCAGCGTCGCCAGGGCGGGAAACTCTGGAAACACCATATATTTT,CSVARAGNSGNTIYF
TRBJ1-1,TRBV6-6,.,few,TGTGCCAGCAGTTACTCACAAGGACGTGAAGCTTTCTTT,CASSYSQGREAFF
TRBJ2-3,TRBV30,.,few,TGTGCCGTAAAACCGCGAAGCACAGATACGCAGTATTTT,CAVKPRSTDTQYF
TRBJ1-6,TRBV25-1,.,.,TGTGCCAGCAGCGATACAGGGTCAAAGAATTCACCCCTCCACTTT,CASSDTGSKNSPLHF
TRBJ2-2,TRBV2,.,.,TGTGCCAGCAGGGATGGGGACATGAACACCGGGGAGCTGTTTTTT,CASRDGDMNTGELFF
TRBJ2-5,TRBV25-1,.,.,TGTGCCAGCAGTGAAGAAGGGTCAAAGTCCCAGTACTTC,CASSEEGSKSQYF
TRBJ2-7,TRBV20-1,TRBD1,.,TGCAGTGCTACCACAGGGGGCGGGGGCAACGAGCAGTACTTC,CSATTGGGGNEQYF
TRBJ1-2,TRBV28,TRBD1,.,TGTGCCAGCAGTTTCCGGGACAGGGGGCTCTATGGCTACACCTTC,CASSFRDRGLYGYTF
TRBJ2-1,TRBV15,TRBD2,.,TGTGCCACCGGAAAAGGTTGGGGGGGACTCAATGAGCAGTTCTTC,CATGKGWGGLNEQFF
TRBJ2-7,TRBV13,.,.,TGTACCAGCAGGGCGTGGGGGGCTTACGAGCAGTACTTC,CTSRAWGAYEQYF
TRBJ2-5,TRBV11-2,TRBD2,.,TGTGCCAGCAGCTTAGCTAGCGGGGGGGCTAAAGAGACCCAGTACTTC,CASSLASGGAKETQYF
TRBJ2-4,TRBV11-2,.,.,TGTGCCAGCAGCCCCCAGGGTAGAATAGCAGGACGCGCCAAAAACATTCAGTACTTC,CASSPQGRIAGRAKNIQYF
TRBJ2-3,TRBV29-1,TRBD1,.,TGCGGCGTCGCGGCGGGACAGGACGATACGCAGTATTTT,CGVAAGQDDTQYF
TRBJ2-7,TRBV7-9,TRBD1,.,TGTGCCAGCAGATCCGGGACAGGGAACGGGAGGAGCGAGCAGTACTTC,CASRSGTGNGRSEQYF
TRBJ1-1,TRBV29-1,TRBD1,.,TGCAGCGTCTACCCTGGACAGGGTCATACTGAAGCTTTCTTT,CSVYPGQGHTEAFF
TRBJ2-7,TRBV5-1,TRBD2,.,TGCGCCAGCAGCAAGGGACTAGCGGGGGGGCCCGGCGAGCAGTACTTC,CASSKGLAGGPGEQYF
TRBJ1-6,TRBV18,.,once,TGTGCCAGCTCGAAAGATGTTGATAATTCACCCCTCCACTTT,CASSKDVDNSPLHF
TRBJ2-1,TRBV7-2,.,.,TGTGCCAGCAGCTTAGTTCGCCTGGTCGCATCCAATGAGCAGTTCTTC,CASSLVRLVASNEQFF
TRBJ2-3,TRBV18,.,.,TGTGCCAGCTCACCTGCTGGGGCCAGCACAGATACGCAGTATTTT,CASSPAGASTDTQYF
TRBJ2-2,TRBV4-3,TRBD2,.,TGCGCCAGCAGCCTTTCCGGACTAGCGGCGACCGGGGAGCTGTTTTTT,CASSLSGLAATGELFF
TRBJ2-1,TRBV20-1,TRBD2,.,TGCAGTGCCACCGGGACTAGCGGGGAGTCGCACAATGAGCAGTTCTTC,CSATGTSGESHNEQFF
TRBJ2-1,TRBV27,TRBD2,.,TGTGCCAGCAGTTTATCGGTAGATTGGGGGGGTGAGCAGTTCTTC,CASSLSVDWGGEQFF
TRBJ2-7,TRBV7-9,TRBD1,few,TGTGCCAGCAGCTCTTCCCTAGACAGGGGGCGATCCTACGAGCAGTACTTC,CASSSSLDRGRSYEQYF
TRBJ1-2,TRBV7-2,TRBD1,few,TGTGCCAGCAGCTTTCAGGGGGGGGGCTATGGCTACACCTTC,CASSFQGGGYGYTF
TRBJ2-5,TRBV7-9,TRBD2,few,TGTGCCAGCAGCTTACTAGCGGGGGACCAAGAGACCCAGTACTTC,CASSLLAGDQETQYF
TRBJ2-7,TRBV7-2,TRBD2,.,TGTGCCAGTAACCCTGGGGGGGGTGCCGGCGAGCAGTACTTC,CASNPGGGAGEQYF
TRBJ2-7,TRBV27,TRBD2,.,TGTGCCAGCAGATCCCGCGGGAGGCCTCCTTCCACCTACGAGCAGTACTTC,CASRSRGRPPSTYEQYF
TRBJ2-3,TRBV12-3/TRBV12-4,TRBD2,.,TGTGCCAGCGGGAGGGCACTACCCACAGATACGCAGTATTTT,CASGRALPTDTQYF
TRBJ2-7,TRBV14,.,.,TGTGCCAGCAGCCAATCCAGCTCCTACGAGCAGTACTTC,CASSQSSSYEQYF
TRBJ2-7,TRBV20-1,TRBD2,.,TGCAGTGCTAGAGATCCTGGACTAGCGGGAAACAAAGTACCCTACGAGCAGTACTTC,CSARDPGLAGNKVPYEQYF
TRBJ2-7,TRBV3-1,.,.,TGTGCCAGCATCCCGAGGAACCGAGGCGGAAGCTCCTACAATGAGCAGTACTTC,CASIPRNRGGSSYNEQYF
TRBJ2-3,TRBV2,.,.,TGTGCCAGCAGCTGGACGGAGATCACAGATACGCAGTATTTT,CASSWTEITDTQYF
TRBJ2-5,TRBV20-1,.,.,TGCAGTGTCATGGACAGCCAACAAGAGACCCAGTACTTC,CSVMDSQQETQYF
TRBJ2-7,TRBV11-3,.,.,TGTGCCAGCAGCTCGAGGCTTTGGGACGAGCAGTACTTC,CASSSRLWDEQYF
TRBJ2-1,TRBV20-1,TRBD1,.,TGCAGTGCTGCGCCAAACAGGGGCGGCTTTGGGAATGAGCAGTTCTTC,CSAAPNRGGFGNEQFF
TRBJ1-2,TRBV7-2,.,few,TGTGCCAGCAGCTTAATGATTTATGGCTACACCTTC,CASSLMIYGYTF
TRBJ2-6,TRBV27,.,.,TGTGCCAGCAGTCAAACGAGGAACACTGGGGCCAACGTCCTGACTTTC,CASSQTRNTGANVLTF
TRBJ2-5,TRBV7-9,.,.,TGTGCCAGCAGCGAGCCCCGTTACAGATCGAAAGAGACCCAGTACTTC,CASSEPRYRSKETQYF
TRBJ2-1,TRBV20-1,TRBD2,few,TGCAGTGCTAGAGAAGGGACTAGCGGGAGGGCCGTATACAATGAGCAGTTCTTC,CSAREGTSGRAVYNEQFF
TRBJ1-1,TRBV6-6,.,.,TGTGCCAGCAGTTTGAAGGGGGATACTGCTGAAGCTTTCTTT,CASSLKGDTAEAFF
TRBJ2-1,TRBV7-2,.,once,TGTGCCAGCAGCTCCCGGGACGGCCCACAGGAGCAGTTCTTC,CASSSRDGPQEQFF